A single sample gave rise to the 2 T cell receptor beta chains below, sequenced in a study of OX40 agonist ivuxolimab in advanced cancers. Using immunoSEQ multiplex PCR, the repertoire was profiled, and TCRdb retains in-frame clones only, with some absent. The profile shows some 70,000 clones, about 86% of them singletons. Source: CD4+ or CD8+ T cells sorted from blood, taken in a trial of the OX40 agonist ivuxolimab. Receptors originate from an adult with an advanced solid tumor such as melanoma, head and neck, liver or kidney cancer.

The DNA of the CDR3 is TGTGCCAGCAGCCCCTCGTATCAGCCCCAGCATTTT. This encodes CASSPSYQPQHF. The chain couples TRBV2 to TRBJ1-5; D not certain. This CDR3 comprises 12 residues. Germline CDR1 reads SNHLY; CDR2 reads FYNNEI. V lost 6 bases, J lost 5 bases, and 8 bases lay in between.

The rearrangement links TRBV11-2 to TRBJ2-5; tentatively, D is TRBD1 (5 bases). There are 14 residues in the CDR3. V was cut by 5 bases and J by 7 bases, with 17 bases left in between. CDR1 and CDR2 (germline): SGHAT, FQNNGV. The CDR3 nucleotides read TGTGCCAGCAGCCGACAGATCTCTATGGGGACCCAGTACTTC. As protein: CASSRQISMGTQYF. Together with reference TRBV11-2 and TRBJ2-5, the CDR3 gives the full variable domain: EAGVAQSPRYKIIEKRQSVAFWCNPISGHATLYWYQQILGQGPKLLIQFQNNGVVDDSQLPKDRFSAERLKGVDSTLKIQPAKLEDSAVYLCASSRQISMGTQYFGPGTRLLVL.